This T cell receptor (beta chain) emerged from a study of OX40 agonist ivuxolimab in advanced cancers. About the research overall: Ivuxolimab, which patients received intravenously every 2 weeks, was dosed at 0.01 to 10 mg/kg. Study-wide results and limits: More expanded clones were seen, on average, in CD8+ T cells than in CD4+. Clonal expansion by week 6 occurred in CD4+ and CD8+ blood T cells (at 0.1 to 3.0 mg/kg).

Autoimmune disease history or systemic immunosuppression led to patients being barred. J lost 15 bases, V lost 2 bases, and 10 bases had no gene match. The CDR3 is 13 amino acids. From germline, CDR1 is SNHLY and CDR2 FYNNEI. Here immunoSEQ multiplex PCR was the method, and the copy in TCRdb shows in-frame clones only, minus some. This table holds tens of thousands of clones, around 94% found once. Notes on this clone: Antigen specificity is unknown.

This TCR came from an adult with an advanced solid tumor such as melanoma, head and neck, liver or kidney cancer. The rearrangement joins TRBV2 to TRBJ2-1; 7 positions agree with TRBD1. The sequences come from CD4+ or CD8+ T cells sorted from blood, collected in a trial of the OX40 agonist ivuxolimab. The CDR3 nucleotides read TGTGCCAGCAGTGAACCTTCAGCAAGGGGGCTGTTCTTC. It codes for CASSEPSARGLFF.